This TCR beta chain is from a study of control samples from healthy donors and cancer patients (dated by TCRdb to 2018 to 2020). The germline V gene gives CDR1 as LGHNA and CDR2 as YNFKEQ. Cut back by 4 bases and 1 base, the V and J ends lie 25 bases apart. The CDR3 measures 19 amino acids from cysteine to phenylalanine. Only the CDR3 region is kept as DNA, spanning 57 bases read in frame from base 1. The library came from the immunoSEQ multiplex PCR assay. In its TCRdb copy, this immuneACCESS table keeps in-frame sequences only and misses some clones. Where compared with another copy, unresolved V genes explain less than half of these, and the others have no known cause. This sample is represented by some 100,000 clones; 75% to 90% of them were singletons. The ten largest account for about 7.8% of the sample. With regard to this clone: Its antigen is currently not known. There are no base qualities to consult, and no much larger clone falls within one base.

This TCR was recovered from a man aged 25-45 years in good health. Sequencing was carried out using blood. The rearrangement combines TRBV4-2 with TRBJ1-1, with the D gene too uncertain to name. The sequenced DNA is TGTGCCAGCAGCCCAGACGCCGGGGTCAGACCGAGTAGGAACACTGAAGCTTTCTTT. The resulting protein is CASSPDAGVRPSRNTEAFF.